The 18 T cell receptor beta chains below were found in one sample sequenced in a study of PD-1 and CTLA-4 blockade in melanoma. Clones were read by immunoSEQ multiplex PCR, and TCRdb kept only the in-frame ones, dropping some. The table includes around 20,000 clones, 70% to 90% detected once. Sequencing used CD8+ T cells from peripheral blood, obtained before anti-PD-1 treatment. These TCRs come from a human donor with melanoma.

The chain uses TRBV5-1 and TRBJ1-1; D is undetermined. CDR1 SGHRS and CDR2 YFSETQ come from the germline V gene. V gave up 0 bases and J gave up 0 bases, with 9 bases separating them. There are 15 residues in the CDR3. CDR3 region: CASSLGRIVNTEAFF. In DNA, the CDR3 is TGCGCCAGCAGCTTGGGAAGGATTGTGAACACTGAAGCTTTCTTT.

The chain employs TRBV6-1 and TRBJ1-1; D call uncertain. V lost 0 bases, J lost 2 bases, and 10 bases lay in between. Germline assignment: CDR1 MNHNS and CDR2 SASEGT. The CDR3 has 15 residues. CDR3 loop: CASSEAAGINTEAFF. In DNA form, the CDR3 reads TGTGCCAGCAGTGAAGCCGCGGGTATCAACACTGAAGCTTTCTTT.

The chain recombines TRBV5-1 with TRBJ1-5; D ambiguous. Germline CDR1 reads SGHRS; CDR2 reads YFSETQ. The CDR3 has 15 residues. Trimming stripped 0 bases from V and 3 bases from J, with 10 bases between. This CDR3 reads CASSLAEDFNQPQHF. The CDR3 DNA reads TGCGCCAGCAGCTTGGCTGAGGACTTCAATCAGCCCCAGCATTTT.

The chain couples TRBV11-2 to TRBJ1-2; a weak D match, TRBD1 (5 bases). V was trimmed by 6 bases and J by 8 bases, leaving 13 bases between them. Germline CDR1 is SGHAT and CDR2 is FQNNGV. The CDR3 extends over 12 amino acids. CDR3 region: CASRGLGVGYTF. DNA for the CDR3: TGTGCCAGCAGGGGACTGGGGGTAGGCTACACCTTC.

This clone was observed a few times. This chain connects TRBV28 to TRBJ2-1, with TRBD2 identical over 9 bases. CDR1 is MDHEN and CDR2 is SYDVKM in the germline V gene. The V gene end was trimmed by 5 bases and the J gene end by 8 bases; junction bases not matched to a gene: 19. The CDR3 sequence is 18 residues long. The chain's CDR3 is CASSPPVIAGEPRDEQFF. For the CDR3, the DNA is TGTGCCAGCAGTCCGCCGGTGATAGCGGGGGAGCCTAGGGATGAGCAGTTCTTC. The full variable domain, completed using reference TRBV28 and TRBJ2-1, is DVKVTQSSRYLVKRTGEKVFLECVQDMDHENMFWYRQDPGLGLRLIYFSYDVKMKEKGDIPEGYSVSREKKERFSLILESASTNQTSMYLCASSPPVIAGEPRDEQFFGPGTRLTVL.

This chain connects TRBV4-1 to TRBJ1-1; D unclear. Per germline, CDR1 MGHRA and CDR2 YSYEKL. V was shortened by 4 bases and J by 3 bases, with 9 bases between the two germline ends. CDR3 length: 13 residues. The CDR3 sequence: CASSRDVDTEAFF. The CDR3 DNA reads as TGCGCCAGCAGCCGCGACGTGGACACTGAAGCTTTCTTT.

The chain recombines TRBV29-1 with TRBJ2-7; 7 bases agree with TRBD1. This CDR3 comprises 14 residues. CDR1 is SQVTM, CDR2 ANQGSEA, per germline. Unmatched junction bases numbered 8, after V lost 6 bases and J lost 0 bases. CDR3 protein: CSVRQGTTSYEQYF. The CDR3 nucleotides are TGCAGCGTGCGACAGGGAACCACCTCCTACGAGCAGTACTTC.

V gene TRBV12-5 combines with J gene TRBJ2-7, with D possibly matching TRBD1 (6 bases). The CDR3 sequence is 13 residues long. Germline V CDR1 and CDR2: LGHNT, FRNRAP. V lost 7 bases to trimming and J lost 4 bases, with 14 bases between them. The CDR3 DNA follows: TGTGCTAGTGCCTTCGACAGGCTGTACGAGCAGTACTTC. This gives the protein CASAFDRLYEQYF.

The rearrangement links TRBV30 to TRBJ2-3; D possibly corresponds to TRBD2 (6 bases). CDR1 and CDR2 (germline): GTSNPN, SVGIG (reference sequence). CDR3 length: 14 amino acids. V gave up 1 base and J gave up 6 bases, with 14 bases separating them. CDR3 amino acids: CAWSGDSDIDTQYF. The CDR3 nucleotides are TGTGCCTGGAGTGGGGACTCAGATATCGATACGCAGTATTTT.

This chain joins TRBV6-1 and TRBJ2-5, with D uncertain. Germline V gives CDR1 MNHNS, CDR2 SASEGT. The CDR3 spans 15 residues. V was pared by 1 base and J by 2 bases, with 11 bases between. As DNA, the CDR3 is TGTGCCAGCAGTGAAGAGGGCAGGAATCAAGAGACCCAGTACTTC. Its translation: CASSEEGRNQETQYF.

The rearrangement links TRBV6-6 to TRBJ2-2, with 8 bases matching TRBD2. V was pared by 6 bases and J by 4 bases, with 22 bases of the junction left unmatched. CDR1 and CDR2 (germline): MNHNY, SVGAGI (reference sequence). The CDR3 is 20 residues long. Here the CDR3 reads CASSHPPSGGFFLGTGELFF. The CDR3 region has the DNA TGTGCCAGCAGCCATCCTCCCAGCGGGGGTTTTTTTCTTGGCACCGGGGAGCTGTTTTTT.

This sequence joins TRBV7-2 and TRBJ2-1; 9 nucleotides agree with TRBD1. The CDR3 covers 15 residues. CDR1 SGHTA and CDR2 FQGNSA come from the germline V gene. The V and J ends lost 5 bases and 2 bases, in that order; junction bases with no gene match: 4. CDR3 DNA: TGTGCCAGCAGCCACCGACAGGGGGCCTACAATGAGCAGTTCTTC. This sequence encodes CASSHRQGAYNEQFF.

The chain uses TRBV18 and TRBJ1-3; D call uncertain. Germline V lookup: CDR1 KGHSH, CDR2 LQKENI. This CDR3 contains 16 residues. Trimming cost V 1 base and J 0 bases, with 10 bases left between them. The CDR3 loop reads CASSPREISSGNTIYF. CDR3 in DNA: TGTGCCAGCTCACCACGGGAGATTTCCTCTGGAAACACCATATATTTT.

The V call is TRBV7-9, the J call TRBJ1-3; D gene uncertain. CDR1 and CDR2 from the germline V gene are SEHNR and FQNEAQ (reference sequence). Trimming took off 7 bases at V and 2 bases at J, with 12 bases between the two ends. The CDR3 runs 14 residues. The CDR3 spells CASISLRTGNTIYF. CDR3 DNA sequence: TGTGCCAGCATCTCTTTGCGTACTGGAAACACCATATATTTT.

J is TRBJ1-4 and V is TRBV28; 9 bases map to TRBD1. Per germline, CDR1 MDHEN and CDR2 SYDVKM. This CDR3 contains 15 residues. The ends lost 5 bases at V and 10 bases at J; junction bases unmatched: 11. CDR3 sequence reads: CASSAPETGGVKLFF. CDR3 DNA: TGTGCCAGCAGTGCCCCCGAGACAGGGGGAGTAAAACTGTTTTTT.

In this sample, this clone turned up once. The J gene is TRBJ1-6, the V gene TRBV19; perhaps TRBD1 as D (5 bases). Germline CDR1 reads LNHDA; CDR2 reads SQIVND (reference sequence). CDR3 length: 16 amino acids. V shed 5 bases and J shed 7 bases, with 18 bases lying between them. The CDR3 here is CASSPPYLGDNSPLHF. CDR3 in DNA: TGTGCCAGTAGTCCCCCCTATCTGGGGGACAATTCACCCCTCCACTTT.

This chain links TRBV7-7 with TRBJ2-5; 7 nucleotides agree with TRBD1. CDR3 length: 16 amino acids. CDR1 and CDR2 from the germline V gene are SSHAT and FNYEAQ (reference sequence). J gave up 4 bases and V 2 bases, and 10 bases lay outside the gene matches. The CDR3 region has the DNA TGTGCCAGCAGCTTAAACGAGGGGGCTGAAAGAGAGACCCAGTACTTC. This encodes CASSLNEGAERETQYF.

The gene calls are TRBV6-5 and TRBJ1-5; the D is unclear. Germline CDR1 reads MNHEY; CDR2 reads SVGAGI. With 6 bases removed from V and 3 bases from J, the gap between germline ends came to 9 bases. The length of the CDR3 is 13 residues. CDR3 residues: CASSPGDNQPQHF. Here the CDR3 DNA reads TGTGCCAGCAGCCCAGGAGACAATCAGCCCCAGCATTTT.